A selection of T cell receptor beta chains follows, all from one sample in a study of control samples from healthy donors and cancer patients. The assay was immunoSEQ multiplex PCR, and TCRdb's table has in-frame clones only and misses some. The sample includes around 28,000 clones, about 83% of them seen just once. The material sequenced was PBMCs. These receptors came from a woman aged 40 to 50 with lung cancer. Both conserved end residues are part of each CDR3. Fields, in order: CDR3 protein, CDR3 DNA, V gene, clone size, D gene, J gene. D genes are given only for firm matches. Clone size is shown for a subset of rows, as once, few, many or a class of expanded clone.

cdr3_aa: CASSFQENYGYTF
cdr3_nt: TGTGCCAGCAGTTTTCAGGAGAACTATGGCTACACCTTC
v_call: TRBV12-3/TRBV12-4
clone_size: -
d_call: -
j_call: TRBJ1-2

cdr3_aa: CASSATLRQGLAKNIQYF
cdr3_nt: TGTGCCAGCAGTGCGACCCTCAGGCAGGGGCTAGCCAAAAACATTCAGTACTTC
v_call: TRBV2
clone_size: -
d_call: -
j_call: TRBJ2-4

cdr3_aa: CASTGQGGLEQYF
cdr3_nt: TGTGCCAGTACGGGACAGGGGGGCCTCGAGCAGTACTTC
v_call: TRBV5-4
clone_size: -
d_call: TRBD1
j_call: TRBJ2-7

cdr3_aa: CASSERSAGPLGPQHF
cdr3_nt: TGTGCCAGCAGTGAAAGGTCGGCAGGGCCCTTAGGGCCCCAGCATTTT
v_call: TRBV2
clone_size: -
d_call: -
j_call: TRBJ1-5

cdr3_aa: CASSLTVASETQYF
cdr3_nt: TGTGCCAGTAGCCTGACAGTAGCAAGCGAGACCCAGTACTTC
v_call: TRBV19
clone_size: few
d_call: -
j_call: TRBJ2-5

cdr3_aa: CASRVGIIYGYTF
cdr3_nt: TGTGCCTCCCGCGTGGGGATTATCTATGGCTACACCTTC
v_call: TRBV30
clone_size: -
d_call: -
j_call: TRBJ1-2

cdr3_aa: CASSLQGGNTEAFF
cdr3_nt: TGTGCCAGCAGCTTGCAGGGTGGGAACACTGAAGCTTTCTTT
v_call: TRBV5-6
clone_size: -
d_call: -
j_call: TRBJ1-1

cdr3_aa: CASSLGRSGASTDTQYF
cdr3_nt: TGTGCCAGCAGCTTGGGACGGAGCGGTGCTAGCACAGATACGCAGTATTTT
v_call: TRBV7-9
clone_size: -
d_call: -
j_call: TRBJ2-3

cdr3_aa: CASTQIAGRNTEAFF
cdr3_nt: TGTGCCAGTACTCAAATAGCAGGGAGGAACACTGAAGCTTTCTTT
v_call: TRBV19
clone_size: -
d_call: -
j_call: TRBJ1-1

cdr3_aa: CASSQVRGQGYEQYF
cdr3_nt: TGTGCCAGCAGTCAAGTACGGGGACAGGGCTACGAGCAGTACTTC
v_call: TRBV28
clone_size: -
d_call: TRBD1
j_call: TRBJ2-7

cdr3_aa: CASSLAGDTQYF
cdr3_nt: TGCGCCAGCAGCTTGGCCGGAGATACGCAGTATTTT
v_call: TRBV5-1
clone_size: -
d_call: -
j_call: TRBJ2-3

cdr3_aa: CASSSRRGRNEQFF
cdr3_nt: TGTGCCAGCAGTTCTCGCCGTGGCCGCAATGAGCAGTTCTTC
v_call: TRBV6-5
clone_size: -
d_call: -
j_call: TRBJ2-1

cdr3_aa: CASSGQGYEQYF
cdr3_nt: TGTGCCAGCAGCGGACAGGGCTACGAGCAGTACTTC
v_call: TRBV3-1/TRBV3-2
clone_size: -
d_call: TRBD1
j_call: TRBJ2-7

cdr3_aa: CASSYGEGTEAFF
cdr3_nt: TGTGCCAGCAGTTACGGGGAGGGCACTGAAGCTTTCTTT
v_call: TRBV12-3/TRBV12-4
clone_size: -
d_call: -
j_call: TRBJ1-1

cdr3_aa: CAISVGQGTDTQYF
cdr3_nt: TGTGCCATCAGTGTGGGACAGGGGACAGATACGCAGTATTTT
v_call: TRBV10-3
clone_size: -
d_call: TRBD1
j_call: TRBJ2-3

cdr3_aa: CASSPNSLNSPLHF
cdr3_nt: TGTGCCAGCTCACCAAACAGTCTTAATTCACCCCTCCACTTT
v_call: TRBV18
clone_size: once
d_call: -
j_call: TRBJ1-6

cdr3_aa: CSALGEAGVSTDTQYF
cdr3_nt: TGCAGCGCCCTAGGTGAAGCGGGGGTTAGCACAGATACGCAGTATTTT
v_call: TRBV29-1
clone_size: -
d_call: TRBD2
j_call: TRBJ2-3

cdr3_aa: CASSEETGSWLTQYF
cdr3_nt: TGTGCCAGCAGCGAGGAGACAGGTAGCTGGTTGACCCAGTACTTC
v_call: TRBV2
clone_size: -
d_call: -
j_call: TRBJ2-5

cdr3_aa: CSASPGGALFSYEQYF
cdr3_nt: TGCAGTGCTAGTCCCGGGGGGGCCTTGTTTAGCTACGAGCAGTACTTC
v_call: TRBV20-1
clone_size: -
d_call: TRBD2
j_call: TRBJ2-7

cdr3_aa: CASSEAEGQFSSGNTIYF
cdr3_nt: TGTGCCAGCAGTGAAGCGGAGGGTCAGTTCTCCTCTGGAAACACCATATATTTT
v_call: TRBV2
clone_size: -
d_call: -
j_call: TRBJ1-3

cdr3_aa: CASSLEGRQPQHF
cdr3_nt: TGTGCCAGCAGTTTAGAGGGGCGTCAGCCCCAGCATTTT
v_call: TRBV12-3/TRBV12-4
clone_size: -
d_call: -
j_call: TRBJ1-5

cdr3_aa: CASSFNSGANVLTF
cdr3_nt: TGTGCCAGCAGCTTCAACTCTGGGGCCAACGTCCTGACTTTC
v_call: TRBV5-4
clone_size: -
d_call: -
j_call: TRBJ2-6

cdr3_aa: CASSRDRLPSNYGYTF
cdr3_nt: TGTGCCAGCAGCCGTGACAGGCTACCATCTAACTATGGCTACACCTTC
v_call: TRBV7-9
clone_size: -
d_call: -
j_call: TRBJ1-2

cdr3_aa: CATSGSGGLETQYF
cdr3_nt: TGTGCCACCAGTGGTAGCGGCGGATTAGAGACCCAGTACTTC
v_call: TRBV24-1
clone_size: -
d_call: -
j_call: TRBJ2-5

cdr3_aa: CASSPGTSGYEQYF
cdr3_nt: TGTGCCAGCAGCCCGGGGACTAGCGGTTACGAGCAGTACTTC
v_call: TRBV7-2
clone_size: -
d_call: TRBD2
j_call: TRBJ2-7

cdr3_aa: CASSQDGGAQKTQYF
cdr3_nt: TGTGCCAGCAGCCAAGATGGGGGGGCCCAGAAGACCCAGTACTTC
v_call: TRBV3-1/TRBV3-2
clone_size: -
d_call: -
j_call: TRBJ2-5

cdr3_aa: CASSPTGGATSTDTQYF
cdr3_nt: TGTGCCAGCTCACCAACGGGAGGAGCTACTAGCACAGATACGCAGTATTTT
v_call: TRBV18
clone_size: -
d_call: TRBD2
j_call: TRBJ2-3

cdr3_aa: CASSEVGVSSYNSPLHF
cdr3_nt: TGTGCCAGCAGTGAGGTGGGCGTAAGCTCCTATAATTCACCCCTCCACTTT
v_call: TRBV2
clone_size: -
d_call: -
j_call: TRBJ1-6

cdr3_aa: CASTPERRGQPQHF
cdr3_nt: TGTGCCAGCACCCCTGAAAGGCGTGGTCAGCCCCAGCATTTT
v_call: TRBV6-5
clone_size: -
d_call: -
j_call: TRBJ1-5

cdr3_aa: CASSVSGGATGELFF
cdr3_nt: TGTGCCAGCAGCGTTAGCGGGGGGGCCACCGGGGAGCTGTTTTTT
v_call: TRBV9
clone_size: once
d_call: TRBD2
j_call: TRBJ2-2

cdr3_aa: CASSLGSLTEAFF
cdr3_nt: TGTGCCAGCAGCTTGGGTTCACTTACTGAAGCTTTCTTT
v_call: TRBV5-5
clone_size: -
d_call: -
j_call: TRBJ1-1

cdr3_aa: CASSPGGGGSPLHF
cdr3_nt: TGTGCCAGCAGTCCGGGCGGGGGCGGTTCACCCCTCCACTTT
v_call: TRBV6-5
clone_size: -
d_call: -
j_call: TRBJ1-6

cdr3_aa: CASSQTNSGNTIYF
cdr3_nt: TGTGCCAGCAGCCAAACAAACTCTGGAAACACCATATATTTT
v_call: TRBV3-1/TRBV3-2
clone_size: -
d_call: -
j_call: TRBJ1-3

cdr3_aa: CASSLLGLAFTGELFF
cdr3_nt: TGTGCCAGCAGTTTGCTGGGACTAGCTTTTACCGGGGAGCTGTTTTTT
v_call: TRBV27
clone_size: -
d_call: TRBD2
j_call: TRBJ2-2

cdr3_aa: CASSITQNTEAFF
cdr3_nt: TGTGCCAGTAGTATCACACAGAACACTGAAGCTTTCTTT
v_call: TRBV19
clone_size: once
d_call: -
j_call: TRBJ1-1

cdr3_aa: CASSIECSGNTIYF
cdr3_nt: TGTGCCAGCAGCATCGAGTGCTCTGGAAACACCATATATTTT
v_call: TRBV21-1
clone_size: -
d_call: -
j_call: TRBJ1-3

cdr3_aa: CASYTGALNTEAFF
cdr3_nt: TGTGCCAGCTATACAGGGGCCCTCAACACTGAAGCTTTCTTT
v_call: TRBV19
clone_size: -
d_call: TRBD1
j_call: TRBJ1-1

cdr3_aa: CASRETPNTGELFF
cdr3_nt: TGTGCCAGCAGGGAGACTCCGAACACCGGGGAGCTGTTTTTT
v_call: TRBV7-3
clone_size: -
d_call: -
j_call: TRBJ2-2

cdr3_aa: CASSLSGHVRRAFF
cdr3_nt: TGTGCCAGCAGCTTGTCTGGACACGTAAGGCGAGCTTTCTTT
v_call: TRBV13
clone_size: -
d_call: -
j_call: TRBJ1-1

cdr3_aa: CASSPGAANTEAFF
cdr3_nt: TGTGCCAGCAGTCCAGGGGCAGCGAACACTGAAGCTTTCTTT
v_call: TRBV6-2/TRBV6-3
clone_size: -
d_call: -
j_call: TRBJ1-1

cdr3_aa: CASSIESGANVLTF
cdr3_nt: TGTGCCAGTAGTATAGAATCCGGGGCCAACGTCCTGACTTTC
v_call: TRBV19
clone_size: -
d_call: -
j_call: TRBJ2-6

cdr3_aa: CASSLTPHYGYTF
cdr3_nt: TGTGCCAGCAGCTTAACACCTCACTATGGCTACACCTTC
v_call: TRBV7-9
clone_size: -
d_call: -
j_call: TRBJ1-2

cdr3_aa: CASSNREGYGYTF
cdr3_nt: TGTGCCAGCAGTAACAGGGAAGGGTATGGCTACACCTTC
v_call: TRBV6-6
clone_size: few
d_call: -
j_call: TRBJ1-2

cdr3_aa: CASSLGQEDSPLHF
cdr3_nt: TGCGCCAGCAGCTTGGGACAGGAGGATTCACCCCTCCACTTT
v_call: TRBV5-1
clone_size: -
d_call: -
j_call: TRBJ1-6

cdr3_aa: CASGLAVRDTEAFF
cdr3_nt: TGTGCTAGTGGTTTGGCCGTAAGAGACACTGAAGCTTTCTTT
v_call: TRBV12-5
clone_size: -
d_call: -
j_call: TRBJ1-1

cdr3_aa: CASSLNRGGLYEQFF
cdr3_nt: TGTGCCAGCAGCTTAAATCGGGGGGGTTTGTATGAGCAGTTCTTC
v_call: TRBV11-2
clone_size: -
d_call: TRBD2
j_call: TRBJ2-1